Below are 5 T cell receptor beta chains sequenced from a single sample in a study of tumor and adjacent non-tumor tissue in lung cancer. The template was RNA from unsorted bulk tissue. Three rounds of nested PCR, following a modified ARM-PCR protocol, produced the TCRbeta library. TCRdb reprocessed the multiplex PCR reads with MiXCR, giving one entry per CDR3 protein. In the table there are more than 85,000 distinct CDR3 sequences, 84% of which are singletons. The sample taken for sequencing was lung tumor tissue. These receptors all stem from a man between 65 and 79 years old with non-small cell lung cancer.

With regard to this clonotype: One end of the junction does not line up with germline, which may come from a read error. The rearrangement links TRBV6-2 or TRBV6-3 to TRBJ2-2; D may be TRBD2 (6 bases). CDR1 MNHEY and CDR2 SVGEGT come from the germline V gene. CDR3 size: 16 residues. The CDR3 loop is CASNSSDGQDTGEVFF. CDR3 sequence (DNA): TGTGCCAGCAATTCCTCAGACGGCCAAGACACCGGGGAGGTGTTTTTT.

V usage is TRBV12-3 or TRBV12-4 and J usage is TRBJ2-5; 10 positions agree with TRBD2. The length of the CDR3 is 15 residues. V lost 8 bases to trimming and J lost 4 bases; unmatched junction nucleotides: 10. Written as DNA, the CDR3 is TGTGCCAGCTCGGATACGGGACTAGCGTTAGAGACCCAGTACTTC. Translated, it gives CASSDTGLALETQYF.

Turning to this clonotype: No conserved phenylalanine or tryptophan ends this CDR3, so it is likely a read error. Here the CDR3 reads CASTFGGARHGYTS. The DNA of the CDR3 is TGTGCCAGCACCTTCGGAGGGGCACGGCATGGCTACACCTCC. The genes are TRBV6-5 and TRBJ1-2, with D maybe TRBD1 (5 bases). CDR1 is MNHEY and CDR2 is SVGAGI in the germline V gene. V was cut by 7 bases and J by 6 bases, with 18 bases left in between. This CDR3 spans 14 amino acids.

Worth noting for this clonotype: The junction shows a germline mismatch at one end, possibly a read error. The rearrangement uses TRBV11-3 and TRBJ2-1, with a tentative D call TRBD2 (7 bases). There are 16 residues in the CDR3. Germline V gene data show CDR1 as SGHNT and CDR2 as YENEEA. The CDR3 spells CASRLNPTGGRGEHFF. CDR3 sequence (DNA): TGTGCCAGCAGATTAAATCCCACGGGGGGCAGGGGTGAGCACTTCTTC.

The chain combines TRBV29-1 with TRBJ1-2; the D is unclear. The CDR3 contains 13 residues. Germline values: CDR1 SQVTM, CDR2 ANQGSEA. The DNA for the CDR3 is TGCAGGGCTCTCCAGACGGGATCCTATGGCTACACCTTC. Translation gives CRALQTGSYGYTF.